Presented here are 29 T cell receptor beta chains from one specimen sequenced in a study of blood T cell repertoires in COVID-19. Profiling relied on immunoSEQ multiplex PCR, and the TCRdb table lists in-frame clones only, not all of them. Among approximately 210,000 clones listed, 80% to 90% were seen once. The sequencing input was peripheral blood. The receptors were sampled from a man aged 50 to 59 with active or convalescent COVID-19.

The V and J genes are TRBV10-3 and TRBJ2-7; 9 nucleotides match TRBD2. Germline V gene data show CDR1 as ENHRY and CDR2 as SYGVKD. V was pared by 3 bases and J by 12 bases, with 27 bases of the junction left unmatched. The CDR3 runs to 19 residues. This CDR3 is CAISDPAFSGSPLKTQMYF. The CDR3 DNA follows: TGTGCCATCAGTGACCCGGCCTTTAGCGGGAGCCCCCTTAAGACACAGATGTACTTC.

This clone was observed once. V is TRBV27 and J is TRBJ1-2; 7 bases align to TRBD1. Germline V gives CDR1 MNHEY, CDR2 SMNVEV (reference sequence). The V gene end was trimmed by 1 base and the J gene end by 8 bases; junction bases not matched to a gene: 7. The CDR3 spans 14 residues. The DNA of the CDR3 is TGTGCCAGCAGTTTATGGGGGGACAGTGAAGGCTACACCTTC. Protein sequence: CASSLWGDSEGYTF.

This clone was seen once. This rearrangement joins TRBV11-2 to TRBJ2-3; 7 bases align to TRBD2. Unmatched junction bases numbered 14, after V lost 4 bases and J lost 1 base. Looked up from germline, CDR1 is SGHAT and CDR2 is FQNNGV. There are 18 residues in the CDR3. The CDR3 sequence is CASSSSGILRRGTDTQYF. CDR3 nucleotide sequence: TGTGCCAGCAGCTCCAGCGGGATTCTCCGCCGCGGCACAGATACGCAGTATTTT.

V gene TRBV9 combines with J gene TRBJ2-3, with 7 bases fitting TRBD2. This CDR3 region has 14 residues. V lost 3 bases, J lost 2 bases, and 3 bases stayed unmatched. Germline lookup yields CDR1 SGDLS and CDR2 YYNGEE. CDR3 in DNA: TGTGCCAGCAGCGCTCGGGACTACACAGATACGCAGTATTTT. It specifies CASSARDYTDTQYF.

This sequence joins TRBV4-1 and TRBJ1-2; 7 bases are a match to TRBD1. The CDR3 has 14 amino acids. Germline-derived CDR1 and CDR2 are MGHRA and YSYEKL. Trimming cost V 0 bases and J 4 bases; bases outside gene matches: 2. CDR3 in DNA: TGCGCCAGCAGCCAAGAGGGACAGTCCTATGGCTACACCTTC. Translated, it gives CASSQEGQSYGYTF.

The chain employs TRBV7-9 and TRBJ1-2; unclear D gene. The CDR3 length is 13 residues. Looked up from germline, CDR1 is SEHNR and CDR2 is FQNEAQ (reference sequence). V was cut by 1 base and J by 2 bases, with 5 bases left in between. Here the CDR3 DNA reads TGTGCCAGCAGCTTAGGGGAGAACTATGGCTACACCTTC. It translates to CASSLGENYGYTF.

The chain carries TRBV7-9 and TRBJ2-2; TRBD2 is a possible D gene (6 bases). The CDR3 has 16 residues. V was cut by 2 bases and J by 0 bases, with 10 bases left in between. Germline assignment: CDR1 SEHNR and CDR2 FQNEAQ (reference sequence). This CDR3 reads CASSLKAGPNTGELFF. CDR3 sequence (DNA): TGTGCCAGCAGCTTAAAGGCGGGGCCGAACACCGGGGAGCTGTTTTTT. The full variable domain, in which reference TRBV7-9 and TRBJ2-2 provide the parts outside the CDR3, is DTGVSQNPRHKITKRGQNVTFRCDPISEHNRLYWYRQTLGQGPEFLTYFQNEAQLEKSRLLSDRFSAERPKGSFSTLEIQRTEQGDSAMYLCASSLKAGPNTGELFFGEGSRLTVL.

The chain recombines TRBV2 with TRBJ1-4; 8 positions agree with TRBD1. The germline CDR1 and CDR2 sequences are SNHLY and FYNNEI. The CDR3 is 14 residues long. J was trimmed by 6 bases and V by 8 bases; bases with no gene match: 8. The CDR3 loop is CASALQGAHEKLFF. The CDR3 DNA sequence: TGTGCCAGCGCTCTTCAGGGGGCGCATGAAAAACTGTTTTTT.

The chain joins TRBV7-8 to TRBJ2-1; the D is unclear. V was clipped by 2 bases and J by 10 bases, with 9 bases between them. Germline lookup yields CDR1 SGHVS and CDR2 FQNEAQ. The CDR3 totals 12 residues. CDR3 nucleotides: TGTGCCAGCAGCTTATCATACTACGAGCAGTTCTTC. As protein: CASSLSYYEQFF.

The chain links TRBV15 to TRBJ2-1; D unclear. CDR1 is LNHNV and CDR2 is YYDKDF in the germline V gene (reference sequence). The CDR3 is 13 amino acids. The V gene lost 3 bases and the J gene lost 7 bases, with 10 bases spanning the gap. CDR3 in DNA: TGTGCCACCAGCAGGGAGAGTAAAAATGAGCAGTTCTTC. This encodes CATSRESKNEQFF. Filled out from reference TRBV15 and TRBJ2-1, the complete variable domain reads DAMVIQNPRYQVTQFGKPVTLSCSQTLNHNVMYWYQQKSSQAPKLLFHYYDKDFNNEADTPDNFQSRRPNTSFCFLDIRSPGLGDTAMYLCATSRESKNEQFFGPGTRLTVL.

The genes are TRBV28 and TRBJ1-2; the D is unclear. The CDR3 has 13 residues. Trimming took 3 bases from V and 6 from J, leaving 11 bases between them. The germline CDR1 and CDR2 sequences are MDHEN and SYDVKM. The CDR3 protein is CASSLGRVDGYTF. CDR3 in DNA: TGTGCCAGCAGTTTGGGTCGGGTAGATGGCTACACCTTC.

This clone was seen once. The genes are TRBV6-5 and TRBJ1-2; TRBD1 aligns across 8 bases. Unmatched junction bases numbered 7, after V lost 7 bases and J lost 6 bases. Germline V gene sequence: CDR1 MNHEY, CDR2 SVGAGI. This CDR3 spans 13 amino acids. CDR3 sequence: CASNFGQGHGYTF. The CDR3 nucleotides are TGTGCCAGCAATTTCGGACAGGGCCATGGCTACACCTTC.

The V gene is TRBV12-3 or TRBV12-4, the J gene TRBJ2-1, with 8 bases matching TRBD1. J lost 7 bases, V lost 5 bases, and 4 bases had no gene match. The CDR3 spans 13 residues. The DNA of the CDR3 is TGTGCCAGCAGTGGGGACAGGAGGAATGAGCAGTTCTTC. It specifies CASSGDRRNEQFF.

The rearrangement joins TRBV28 to TRBJ1-2, with 8 bases aligning to TRBD1. The CDR3 has 14 amino acids. V was clipped by 5 bases and J by 7 bases; unmatched bases: 9. Germline lookup yields CDR1 MDHEN and CDR2 SYDVKM. The CDR3 bases are TGTGCCAGCAGTCCGGCGGACAGGGTGGGTGGCTACACCTTC. Translated: CASSPADRVGGYTF.

This chain links TRBV3-1 (or the pseudogene TRBV3-2) with TRBJ1-2; D unclear. The CDR3 runs to 16 residues. Deletions cut 0 bases from V and 2 bases from J, with 13 bases between. Germline V gene data show CDR1 as LGHDT and CDR2 as YNNKEL (reference sequence). CDR3 protein: CASSQDRQAINYGYTF. DNA for the CDR3: TGTGCCAGCAGCCAAGATAGGCAGGCTATCAACTATGGCTACACCTTC.

The V and J genes are TRBV3-1 (or the pseudogene TRBV3-2) and TRBJ1-2, with TRBD1 identical over 8 bases. Germline values: CDR1 LGHDT, CDR2 YNNKEL (reference sequence). The V segment lost 6 bases and the J segment 12 bases; nucleotides outside the gene matches: 12. CDR3 length equals 13 residues. CDR3 region: CASSLGTGGPHTF. CDR3 bases: TGTGCCAGCAGTCTAGGGACAGGAGGACCCCACACCTTC.

The CDR3, as DNA: TGCGCCAGCAGCGTTACAGGGGAAAAACTGTTTTTT. It codes for CASSVTGEKLFF. V usage is TRBV5-1 and J usage is TRBJ1-4; D perhaps matches TRBD1 (6 bases). Trimming pared 4 bases from V and 8 bases from J, leaving 9 bases between. The V gene's germline CDR1 is SGHRS and CDR2 YFSETQ. The CDR3 length is 12 residues.

V and J are TRBV28 and TRBJ2-7; 9 positions agree with TRBD2. CDR3 size: 11 residues. Per germline, CDR1 MDHEN and CDR2 SYDVKM. CDR3 residues: CATSGSFEQYF. The DNA for the CDR3 is TGTGCAACTAGCGGGTCTTTCGAGCAGTACTTC.

This sequence joins TRBV20-1 and TRBJ2-1, with no clear D. The germline V and J ends were trimmed by 3 bases and 5 bases, with 5 bases remaining between them. The CDR3 sequence is 11 residues long. Germline assignment: CDR1 DFQATT and CDR2 SNEGSKA (reference sequence). CDR3 sequence reads: CSARSDNEQFF. In DNA form, the CDR3 reads TGCAGTGCTAGGTCAGACAATGAGCAGTTCTTC.

The rearrangement uses TRBV30 and TRBJ2-2; D is unresolved. The V gene's germline CDR1 is GTSNPN and CDR2 SVGIG (reference sequence). The CDR3 totals 12 residues. V lost 3 bases, J lost 3 bases, and 5 bases lay in between. Here the CDR3 reads CAWRRYTGELFF. The CDR3 DNA follows: TGTGCCTGGAGGAGGTACACCGGGGAGCTGTTTTTT.

The chain uses TRBV4-2 and TRBJ2-7; TRBD2 matches 13 bases. J gave up 2 bases and V 1 base, and 2 bases lay outside the gene matches. Germline CDR1 is LGHNA and CDR2 is YNFKEQ. The CDR3 runs 16 residues. CDR3 residues: CASSQGGTSGAYEQYF. For the CDR3, the DNA is TGTGCCAGCAGCCAAGGGGGGACTAGCGGGGCCTACGAGCAGTACTTC.

This chain uses TRBV28 with TRBJ1-3; a weak D match, TRBD1 (5 bases). The CDR3 consists of 14 residues. Per the germline V gene, CDR1 is MDHEN and CDR2 is SYDVKM. V lost 6 bases and J 1 base, leaving 10 bases between the germline ends. The CDR3: CASRTESSGNTIYF. DNA of the CDR3: TGTGCCAGCAGGACAGAGTCGTCTGGAAACACCATATATTTT.

The V and J genes are TRBV5-8 and TRBJ1-1; 7 nucleotides line up with TRBD1. With V trimmed by 0 bases and J by 4 bases, 0 bases remained unmatched. The CDR3 length is 13 residues. The V gene's germline CDR1 is SGHTS and CDR2 YDEGEE. CDR3 nucleotide sequence: TGTGCCAGCAGCTTGGGGACAGGCACTGAAGCTTTCTTT. It encodes CASSLGTGTEAFF.

This rearrangement joins TRBV4-1 to TRBJ1-5; no clear D gene. The CDR3 runs 15 residues. CDR1 and CDR2 from the germline V gene are MGHRA and YSYEKL. Deletions cut 0 bases from V and 7 bases from J, with 13 bases between. CDR3 coding DNA: TGCGCCAGCAGCCAAGATACAGATTTTCGGCAGCCCCAGCATTTT. It encodes CASSQDTDFRQPQHF.

The chain employs TRBV19 and TRBJ2-2; the D gene is possibly TRBD1 (7 bases). The CDR3 loop spans 18 amino acids. Germline assignment: CDR1 LNHDA and CDR2 SQIVND (reference sequence). V shed 3 bases and J shed 5 bases, with 22 bases lying between them. In DNA form, the CDR3 reads TGTGCCAGTAGTATCAAAGGAGGGGGCGCAGGGTGGACCGGGGAGCTGTTTTTT. Its translation: CASSIKGGGAGWTGELFF.

The sample holds one count of this clone. The CDR3 loop is CASSHIMRGGRDIQYF. The CDR3 nucleotides are TGCGCCAGCAGCCACATAATGCGGGGAGGGCGAGACATTCAGTACTTC. The J gene is TRBJ2-4, the V gene TRBV4-1; 7 bases are shared with TRBD2. With 3 bases clipped from V and 8 bases from J, the junction kept 13 bases outside the gene matches. The CDR3 is 16 residues long. Germline V gene lookup returns CDR1 MGHRA and CDR2 YSYEKL.

J is TRBJ1-2 and V is TRBV5-4; the match to TRBD1 covers 7 bases. The junction had 1 base not matched to a gene; V was cut back by 2 bases and J by 3 bases. CDR1 and CDR2 (germline): SGHNT, YYREEE (reference sequence). The CDR3 sequence is 13 residues long. The CDR3 region has the DNA TGTGCCAGCAGCTTCCAGGGGGACTATGGCTACACCTTC. This translates into CASSFQGDYGYTF.

The rearrangement joins TRBV18 to TRBJ2-7; perhaps TRBD1 as D (6 bases). Germline V gene sequence: CDR1 KGHSH, CDR2 LQKENI. The CDR3 is 13 residues long. Trimming removed 3 bases at V and 4 bases at J, with 10 bases between. The CDR3 here is CASSPRQEYEQYF. CDR3 sequence (DNA): TGTGCCAGCTCACCGCGACAGGAATACGAGCAGTACTTC.

The rearrangement joins TRBV5-1 to TRBJ2-1; no reliable D call. Germline CDR1 and CDR2: SGHRS and YFSETQ. The CDR3 is made up of 14 amino acids. Trimming left V 2 bases short and J 0 bases short, with 6 bases between. The CDR3 nucleotides read TGCGCCAGCAGCTTCGCGAGCTCCTACAATGAGCAGTTCTTC. Protein sequence: CASSFASSYNEQFF.